The next 5 T cell receptor beta chains were all read from a single sample in a study of blood T cell repertoires in COVID-19. Sequencing used immunoSEQ multiplex PCR; TCRdb keeps in-frame clones, though not all of them. Of about 180,000 clones in the sample, roughly 88% were seen once. Input material: peripheral blood. These receptors all stem from a woman under 40 with acute or convalescent COVID-19.

Only a few counts were recorded for this clone. The V gene is TRBV10-2, the J gene TRBJ2-1, with TRBD2 as a possible D gene (5 bases). The CDR3 sequence is 14 residues long. Between the trimmed V and J ends, which lost 7 bases and 2 bases, there was a span of 12 bases. The germline gives CDR1 WSHSY, CDR2 SAAADI. CDR3 amino acids: CASTRTGTYNEQFF. DNA of the CDR3: TGCGCCAGCACCCGGACTGGAACCTACAATGAGCAGTTCTTC.

In its sample, this clone was seen once. The V and J genes are TRBV5-5 and TRBJ1-1; D gene uncertain. CDR1 and CDR2 from the germline V gene are SGHKS and YYEKEE (reference sequence). V was pared by 3 bases and J by 0 bases, with 9 bases between. The CDR3 is 14 residues long. The CDR3 reads CASSWQVLNTEAFF. In DNA, the CDR3 is TGTGCCAGCAGCTGGCAGGTGTTGAACACTGAAGCTTTCTTT.

This chain links TRBV19 with TRBJ1-5; D perhaps matches TRBD1 (6 bases). There are 16 residues in the CDR3. The V and J ends lost 3 bases and 5 bases respectively, with 17 bases between them. CDR1 is LNHDA and CDR2 is SQIVND in the germline V gene (reference sequence). The CDR3 bases are TGTGCCAGTAGTATGGGGACCCCGGACAGCCATCAGCCCCAGCATTTT. It codes for CASSMGTPDSHQPQHF.

This clone was detected a few times. The chain combines TRBV5-1 with TRBJ1-3; possible D gene TRBD1, 6 bases. Germline V lookup: CDR1 SGHRS, CDR2 YFSETQ. The CDR3 spans 16 residues. V lost 5 bases to trimming and J lost 4 bases, with 19 bases between them. The CDR3 loop reads CASRAGAGAYGNTIYF. In nucleotides, the CDR3 is TGCGCCAGCAGGGCCGGGGCGGGGGCGTACGGAAACACCATATATTTT.

The chain is built from TRBV28 and TRBJ2-7, with D maybe TRBD2 (6 bases). The CDR3 covers 13 residues. V was pared by 10 bases and J by 4 bases, with 17 bases between. Per the germline V gene, CDR1 is MDHEN and CDR2 is SYDVKM. CDR3 protein: CATSEGGTYEQYF. In DNA, the CDR3 is TGTGCCACCTCCGAAGGTGGGACTTACGAGCAGTACTTC.